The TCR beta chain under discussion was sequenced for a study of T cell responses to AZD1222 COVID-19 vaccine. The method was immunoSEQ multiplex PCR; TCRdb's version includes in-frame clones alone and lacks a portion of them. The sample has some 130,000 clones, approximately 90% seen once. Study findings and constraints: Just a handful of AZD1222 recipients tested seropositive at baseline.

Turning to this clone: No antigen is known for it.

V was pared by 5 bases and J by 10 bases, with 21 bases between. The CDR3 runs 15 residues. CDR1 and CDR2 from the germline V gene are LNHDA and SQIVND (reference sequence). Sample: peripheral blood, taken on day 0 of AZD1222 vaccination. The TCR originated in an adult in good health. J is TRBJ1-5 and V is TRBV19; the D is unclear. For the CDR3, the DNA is TGTGCCAGTAGTGCGGCCCCCGGGCCCGAGGGACCCCAGCATTTT. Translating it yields CASSAAPGPEGPQHF.